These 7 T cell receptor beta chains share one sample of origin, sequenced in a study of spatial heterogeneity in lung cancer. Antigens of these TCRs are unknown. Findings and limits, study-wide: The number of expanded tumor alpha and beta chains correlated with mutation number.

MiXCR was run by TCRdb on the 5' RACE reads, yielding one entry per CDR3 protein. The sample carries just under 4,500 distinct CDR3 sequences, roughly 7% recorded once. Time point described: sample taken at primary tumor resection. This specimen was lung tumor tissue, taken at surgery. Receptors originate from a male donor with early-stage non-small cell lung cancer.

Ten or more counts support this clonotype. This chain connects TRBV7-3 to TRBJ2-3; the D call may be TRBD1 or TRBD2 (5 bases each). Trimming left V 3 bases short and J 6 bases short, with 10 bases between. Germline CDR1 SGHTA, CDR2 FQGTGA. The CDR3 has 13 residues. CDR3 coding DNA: TGTGCCAGCAGCTTTAGTGGGACGGATACGCAGTATTTT. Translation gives CASSFSGTDTQYF.

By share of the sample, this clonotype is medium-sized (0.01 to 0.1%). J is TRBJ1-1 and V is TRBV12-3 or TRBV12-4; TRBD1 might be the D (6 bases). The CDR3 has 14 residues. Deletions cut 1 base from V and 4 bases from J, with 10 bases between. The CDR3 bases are TGTGCCAGCAGTTTAGATCAGGGGCTCACTGAAGCTTTCTTT. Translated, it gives CASSLDQGLTEAFF.

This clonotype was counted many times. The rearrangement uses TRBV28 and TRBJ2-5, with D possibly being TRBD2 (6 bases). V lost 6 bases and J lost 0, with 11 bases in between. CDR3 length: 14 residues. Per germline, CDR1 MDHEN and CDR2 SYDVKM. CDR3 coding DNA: TGTGCCAGCAGAGTCAGGGACTACCAAGAGACCCAGTACTTC. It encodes CASRVRDYQETQYF.

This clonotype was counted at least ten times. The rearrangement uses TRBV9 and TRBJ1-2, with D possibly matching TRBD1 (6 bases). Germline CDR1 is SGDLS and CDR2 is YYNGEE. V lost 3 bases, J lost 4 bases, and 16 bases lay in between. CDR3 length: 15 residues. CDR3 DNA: TGTGCCAGCAGCGCAACTTCAGGGGCCCGCTATGGCTACACCTTC. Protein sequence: CASSATSGARYGYTF.

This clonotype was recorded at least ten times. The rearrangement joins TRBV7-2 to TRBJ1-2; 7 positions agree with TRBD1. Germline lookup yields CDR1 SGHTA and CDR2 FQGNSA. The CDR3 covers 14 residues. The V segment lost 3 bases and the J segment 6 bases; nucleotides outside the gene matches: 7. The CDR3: CASSFGQAPNGYTF. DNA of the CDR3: TGTGCCAGCAGCTTCGGACAGGCACCCAATGGCTACACCTTC.

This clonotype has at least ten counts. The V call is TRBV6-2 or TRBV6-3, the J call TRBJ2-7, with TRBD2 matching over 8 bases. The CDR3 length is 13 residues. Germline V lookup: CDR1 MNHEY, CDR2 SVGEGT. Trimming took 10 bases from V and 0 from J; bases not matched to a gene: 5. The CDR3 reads CATGGGTSYEQYF. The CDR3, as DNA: TGTGCCACGGGCGGGGGGACCTCCTACGAGCAGTACTTC.

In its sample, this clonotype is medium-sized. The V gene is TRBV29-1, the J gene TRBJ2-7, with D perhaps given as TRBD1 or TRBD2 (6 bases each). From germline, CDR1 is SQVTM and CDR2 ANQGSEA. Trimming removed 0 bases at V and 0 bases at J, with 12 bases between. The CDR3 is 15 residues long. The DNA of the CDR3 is TGCAGCGTTGAAGACCCGGGGGCCAGCTCCTACGAGCAGTACTTC. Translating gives CSVEDPGASSYEQYF.